The 15 T cell receptor beta chains below were found in one sample sequenced in a study of T-cell reconstitution after alpha-beta-depleted transplantation in children. Researchers prepared the TCRbeta library using unique molecular identifiers, the study reports. One entry per CDR3 protein, called by TCRdb with MiXCR from the PCR reads. The data contain roughly 120,000 distinct CDR3 sequences, more than 20% of them singletons. The sample consisted of PBMCs, mostly from graft donor cells, taken 180 days after TCRalphabeta/CD19-depleted stem cell transplant. These receptors came from a male patient between 2 and 10 years old who had a stem cell transplant for chronic granulomatous disease, so the T cells may come from the graft donor.

The V and J genes are TRBV10-3 and TRBJ2-6; TRBD1 is a possible D gene (5 bases). With 6 bases removed from V and 4 bases from J, the gap between germline ends came to 7 bases. CDR3 length: 13 residues. CDR1 is ENHRY and CDR2 is SYGVKD in the germline V gene. The CDR3 DNA reads as TGTGCCATCAGCAGGGCGGGGGCCAACGTCCTGACTTTC. Translated, it gives CAISRAGANVLTF.

The table lists this clonotype with a few counts. The chain has TRBV20-1 and TRBJ2-7; the D call may be TRBD1 or TRBD2 (5 bases each). V lost 3 bases and J 2 bases, leaving 14 bases between the germline ends. The CDR3 extends over 14 amino acids. Germline loops: CDR1 DFQATT, CDR2 SNEGSKA (reference sequence). CDR3 sequence reads: CSASLGRNTYEQYF. The DNA of the CDR3 is TGCAGTGCTAGTTTGGGACGCAATACCTACGAGCAGTACTTC.

This clonotype came up many times. The rearrangement links TRBV20-1 to TRBJ2-7; D possibly corresponds to TRBD2 (7 bases). The CDR3 totals 12 residues. V lost 4 bases and J lost 2, with 9 bases in between. Looked up from germline, CDR1 is DFQATT and CDR2 is SNEGSKA (reference sequence). For the CDR3, the DNA is TGCAGTGCTAAGGGGGGGGCCTACGAGCAGTACTTC. It codes for CSAKGGAYEQYF.

This clonotype was counted many times. The chain joins TRBV29-1 to TRBJ2-7; 7 positions match TRBD2. Germline trimming cut 3 bases from V and 1 base from J; bases unmatched to any gene: 3. CDR1 SQVTM and CDR2 ANQGSEA come from the germline V gene. The CDR3 extends over 13 amino acids. The CDR3 coding sequence is TGCAGCGTTGAGGACGGGAGGTCCTACGAGCAGTACTTC. This translates into CSVEDGRSYEQYF.

CDR3 residues: CASSPTLGEQYF. The CDR3 DNA reads TGTGCCAGCAGCCCGACCTTGGGGGAGCAGTACTTC. The chain carries TRBV5-6 and TRBJ2-7; D ambiguous. The CDR3 loop spans 12 amino acids. The germline V and J ends were trimmed by 4 bases and 7 bases, with 12 bases remaining between them. Germline values: CDR1 SGHDT, CDR2 YYEEEE.

The sample holds many counts of this clonotype. The chain links TRBV6-1 to TRBJ2-7; the D gene is possibly TRBD1 (5 bases). Deletions cut 6 bases from V and 2 bases from J, with 11 bases between. The CDR3 totals 13 residues. Germline lookup yields CDR1 MNHNS and CDR2 SASEGT. The CDR3 spells CASRRTGTYEQYF. The DNA of the CDR3 is TGTGCCAGCAGGAGAACAGGAACCTACGAGCAGTACTTC.

In this sample, this clonotype turned up many times. This rearrangement joins TRBV12-3 or TRBV12-4 to TRBJ1-6; 7 bases agree with TRBD1. The CDR3 covers 15 residues. The trim removed 5 bases at V and 5 bases at J, leaving 6 bases unmatched. The CDR3 region has the DNA TGTGCCAGCAGTGGTCGGACAGGCAATAATTCACCCCTCCACTTT. This sequence encodes CASSGRTGNNSPLHF.

V and J are TRBV7-2 and TRBJ2-1, with 10 bases matching TRBD2. Germline lookup yields CDR1 SGHTA and CDR2 FQGNSA. This CDR3 is built from 16 residues. The V and J ends lost 5 bases and 3 bases, in that order; junction bases with no gene match: 7. CDR3 protein: CASSQKPSGSYNEQFF. CDR3 in DNA: TGTGCCAGCAGCCAAAAGCCTAGCGGGAGCTACAATGAGCAGTTCTTC.

The V and J genes are TRBV6-4 and TRBJ1-1; possible D gene TRBD1, 6 bases. The length of the CDR3 is 13 residues. Trimming removed 4 bases from V and 1 base from J, with 7 bases in between. Per the germline V gene, CDR1 is MRHNA and CDR2 is SNTAGT. CDR3 in amino acids: CASSGGANTEAFF. CDR3 in DNA: TGTGCCAGCAGTGGGGGGGCGAACACTGAAGCTTTCTTT.

DNA of the CDR3: TGCAGTGCCGCCTGGCGCGGGGAGCAGTACTTC. Its protein is CSAAWRGEQYF. This rearrangement joins TRBV20-1 to TRBJ2-7, with D perhaps TRBD2 (5 bases). The CDR3 totals 11 residues. V lost 6 bases, J lost 7 bases, and 13 bases lay in between. Germline V gives CDR1 DFQATT, CDR2 SNEGSKA (reference sequence).

This clonotype was seen repeatedly, ten times or more. This chain joins TRBV4-3 and TRBJ1-1; 7 bases fit TRBD1. CDR1 is LGHNA, CDR2 YSLEER, per germline. The ends lost 2 bases at V and 5 bases at J; junction bases unmatched: 5. CDR3 length equals 14 residues. CDR3 in amino acids: CASSQSTGRTEAFF. In nucleotides, the CDR3 is TGCGCCAGCAGCCAATCGACAGGGAGAACTGAAGCTTTCTTT.

This chain connects TRBV9 to TRBJ2-5, with a tentative D call TRBD1 (6 bases). Trimming left V 3 bases short and J 5 bases short, with 11 bases between. Germline V gene data show CDR1 as SGDLS and CDR2 as YYNGEE. The CDR3 is made up of 13 amino acids. The CDR3 nucleotides are TGTGCCAGCAGCGAGGGGCAGGGGGAGACCCAGTACTTC. Translated, it gives CASSEGQGETQYF.

V is TRBV5-1 and J is TRBJ1-1; D is perhaps TRBD1 (6 bases). CDR3 size: 16 residues. With 2 bases removed from V and 2 bases from J, the gap between germline ends came to 16 bases. The germline gives CDR1 SGHRS, CDR2 YFSETQ. DNA of the CDR3: TGCGCCAGCAGCTTAGGGAAGGGACAAAAAAACACTGAAGCTTTCTTT. It is translated as CASSLGKGQKNTEAFF.

This clonotype was counted ten times or more. The chain employs TRBV25-1 and TRBJ2-2; D gene unclear. Germline V lookup: CDR1 MGHDK, CDR2 SYGVNS. The CDR3 runs to 17 residues. The V end lost 6 bases, the J end lost 5 bases, and 22 bases lay between the germline ends. CDR3 sequence: CASSPAEIALFTGELFF. CDR3 nucleotide sequence: TGTGCCAGCAGCCCCGCAGAAATAGCATTGTTTACCGGGGAGCTGTTTTTT.

This clonotype has a handful of counts. The genes are TRBV29-1 and TRBJ2-2, with 9 bases matching TRBD2. This CDR3 is built from 15 residues. Germline assignment: CDR1 SQVTM and CDR2 ANQGSEA. With V trimmed by 7 bases and J by 1 base, 7 bases remained unmatched. Here the CDR3 DNA reads TGCAGCGCAAGCGTACTAGCGGGGAACACCGGGGAGCTGTTTTTT. This encodes CSASVLAGNTGELFF.